One and the same sample provided the 14 T cell receptor beta chains below, sequenced in a study of blood T cell repertoires in COVID-19. Assay: immunoSEQ multiplex PCR; the TCRdb copy retains only in-frame clones and omits some. This sample has about 34,000 clones, with roughly 88% found just once. Sequenced material: peripheral blood. Source of these receptors: a man at least 80 years old with acute or convalescent COVID-19.

This clone appeared once. This chain connects TRBV9 to TRBJ1-1; 7 bases are shared with TRBD1. The germline V gene encodes CDR1 SGDLS and CDR2 YYNGEE. V lost 4 bases, J lost 0 bases, and 6 bases stayed unmatched. The CDR3 length is 15 residues. In DNA, the CDR3 is TGTGCCAGCAGCCGTAGGGACAGAATGAACACTGAAGCTTTCTTT. Translated: CASSRRDRMNTEAFF.

This clone came up a few times. The chain uses TRBV19 and TRBJ2-2, with 8 bases matching TRBD1. This CDR3 contains 14 residues. V gave up 8 bases and J gave up 7 bases; unmatched junction bases: 9. Germline V CDR1 and CDR2: LNHDA, SQIVND (reference sequence). CDR3 nucleotide sequence: TGTGCCAGTCGGACAGGGCACCCGATCGGGGAGCTGTTTTTT. It codes for CASRTGHPIGELFF.

The chain recombines TRBV2 with TRBJ1-4, with 9 bases matching TRBD1. Trimming took 7 bases from V and 8 from J; bases not matched to a gene: 8. Germline-derived CDR1 and CDR2 are SNHLY and FYNNEI. The CDR3 length is 14 residues. CDR3 amino acids: CASIGDRVNEKLFF. The CDR3 DNA reads as TGTGCCAGCATTGGGGACAGGGTAAACGAAAAACTGTTTTTT.

The chain combines TRBV5-1 with TRBJ2-6, with 9 bases lining up with TRBD1. Trimming cost V 4 bases and J 0 bases; bases outside gene matches: 2. CDR3 size: 16 residues. Germline assignment: CDR1 SGHRS and CDR2 YFSETQ. The CDR3 region is CASSLTGGSGANVLTF. CDR3 coding DNA: TGCGCCAGCAGCCTGACAGGGGGCTCTGGGGCCAACGTCCTGACTTTC.

V and J are TRBV5-1 and TRBJ2-7, with TRBD1 identical over 7 bases. V was clipped by 7 bases and J by 1 base; unmatched bases: 2. This CDR3 comprises 12 residues. Germline-derived CDR1 and CDR2 are SGHRS and YFSETQ. The CDR3 DNA reads as TGCGCCAGCCGGGACAGTTCCTACGAGCAGTACTTC. Its protein is CASRDSSYEQYF. The full variable domain, with the rest looked up from reference TRBV5-1 and TRBJ2-7, is KAGVTQTPRYLIKTRGQQVTLSCSPISGHRSVSWYQQTPGQGLQFLFEYFSETQRNKGNFPGRFSGRQFSNSRSEMNVSTLELGDSALYLCASRDSSYEQYFGPGTRLTVT.

This clone was picked up one time. V gene TRBV7-2 combines with J gene TRBJ1-2, with 7 bases that match TRBD1. Germline lookup yields CDR1 SGHTA and CDR2 FQGNSA. The CDR3 is 14 residues long. V dropped 5 bases and J dropped 7; count of bases not matched to a gene: 10. Written as DNA, the CDR3 is TGTGCCAGCAGCATCCAAGGACAGGCCGGTGGCTACACCTTC. Protein: CASSIQGQAGGYTF.

The genes are TRBV7-8 and TRBJ2-2; D is possibly TRBD1 (5 bases). CDR3 length: 14 amino acids. The germline V gene encodes CDR1 SGHVS and CDR2 FQNEAQ. The V end was cut by 1 base, the J end by 4 bases, with 7 bases between. This CDR3 is CASSLVGATGELFF. CDR3 in DNA: TGTGCCAGCAGCTTAGTAGGGGCCACCGGGGAGCTGTTTTTT.

This chain uses TRBV7-9 with TRBJ1-4; D is possibly TRBD1 (6 bases). This CDR3 spans 14 amino acids. Germline V lookup: CDR1 SEHNR, CDR2 FQNEAQ (reference sequence). Trimming took off 3 bases at V and 7 bases at J, with 12 bases between the two ends. CDR3 in amino acids: CASSFGGAGEKLFF. As DNA, the CDR3 is TGTGCCAGCAGCTTTGGGGGGGCTGGTGAAAAACTGTTTTTT. Full variable domain (missing parts from reference TRBV7-9 and TRBJ1-4): DTGVSQNPRHKITKRGQNVTFRCDPISEHNRLYWYRQTLGQGPEFLTYFQNEAQLEKSRLLSDRFSAERPKGSFSTLEIQRTEQGDSAMYLCASSFGGAGEKLFFGSGTQLSVL.

The table lists this clone with a few counts. This sequence joins TRBV5-8 and TRBJ1-2; possibly TRBD1 for D (6 bases). Trimming stripped 2 bases from V and 4 bases from J, with 9 bases between. Looked up from germline, CDR1 is SGHTS and CDR2 is YDEGEE. This CDR3 comprises 13 residues. CDR3 loop: CASSFRGAYGYTF. The CDR3 DNA follows: TGTGCCAGCAGCTTCAGGGGTGCCTATGGCTACACCTTC.

The chain combines TRBV2 with TRBJ2-3; D might be TRBD1 (5 bases). The V end was cut by 5 bases, the J end by 0 bases, with 12 bases between. Germline V gives CDR1 SNHLY, CDR2 FYNNEI. This CDR3 is 15 amino acids long. DNA of the CDR3: TGTGCCAGCAGTCCGGACATACATAGCACAGATACGCAGTATTTT. Its protein product is CASSPDIHSTDTQYF.

The rearrangement links TRBV29-1 to TRBJ2-1; 9 nucleotides agree with TRBD2. Germline V gene data show CDR1 as SQVTM and CDR2 as ANQGSEA. With 4 bases clipped from V and 4 bases from J, the junction kept 5 bases outside the gene matches. This CDR3 has 14 residues. The CDR3 region has the DNA TGCAGCGTTGGCCTTAGCGGGGGTTACAATGAGCAGTTCTTC. Its translation: CSVGLSGGYNEQFF.

The rearrangement uses TRBV7-9 and TRBJ1-1; TRBD1 aligns across 9 bases. Germline V CDR1 and CDR2: SEHNR, FQNEAQ (reference sequence). V trimming: 5 bases; J trimming: 5 bases; junction bases outside the gene matches: 9. The CDR3 is 15 amino acids. Here the CDR3 reads CASSALDRGRTEAFF. CDR3 coding DNA: TGTGCCAGCAGCGCACTCGACAGGGGGAGGACTGAAGCTTTCTTT. The full variable domain, its missing parts supplied by reference TRBV7-9 and TRBJ1-1, is DTGVSQNPRHKITKRGQNVTFRCDPISEHNRLYWYRQTLGQGPEFLTYFQNEAQLEKSRLLSDRFSAERPKGSFSTLEIQRTEQGDSAMYLCASSALDRGRTEAFFGQGTRLTVV.

V and J are TRBV28 and TRBJ2-5; possibly TRBD1 for D (5 bases). Germline-derived CDR1 and CDR2 are MDHEN and SYDVKM. Trimming removed 0 bases at V and 2 bases at J, with 7 bases between. CDR3 length equals 14 residues. The CDR3, as DNA: TGTGCCAGCAGTTTATGGACAGTACAAGAGACCCAGTACTTC. Amino acids: CASSLWTVQETQYF.

The chain joins TRBV27 to TRBJ1-2; 8 nucleotides line up with TRBD1. The CDR3 totals 14 residues. Germline CDR1 and CDR2: MNHEY and SMNVEV (reference sequence). The trim removed 6 bases at V and 3 bases at J, leaving 6 bases unmatched. The CDR3, as DNA: TGTGCCAGCAGAAGAGGACAGGGTGACTATGGCTACACCTTC. This translates into CASRRGQGDYGYTF.